These 21 T cell receptor beta chains came from one sample sequenced in a study of T-cell memory formation after mild COVID-19. TCRdb called the 5' RACE reads again in MiXCR, with one record for every CDR3 protein. The data show 450,000 or so distinct CDR3 sequences, roughly 25% seen once. Sequencing used PBMCs or a T cell subset sorted from them (not recorded which). These receptors all stem from an adult woman who had mild COVID-19 (a few samples of this study predate the infection). Cell type and time point are not known.

V and J are TRBV7-6 and TRBJ2-2; D perhaps matches TRBD2 (5 bases). Germline V gene lookup returns CDR1 SGHVS and CDR2 FNYEAQ. The CDR3 has 17 residues. V lost 2 bases, J lost 5 bases, and 18 bases lay in between. The CDR3 reads CASSLQGPNEGTGELFF. CDR3 coding DNA: TGTGCCAGCAGCTTACAAGGCCCGAATGAGGGAACCGGGGAGCTGTTTTTT.

The chain joins TRBV19 to TRBJ2-7, with 8 bases matching TRBD1. Per the germline V gene, CDR1 is LNHDA and CDR2 is SQIVND (reference sequence). The CDR3 runs 16 residues. V was clipped by 4 bases and J by 2 bases; unmatched bases: 10. CDR3 in amino acids: CASSTSGGAGPYEQYF. CDR3 DNA: TGTGCCAGTAGTACCTCAGGGGGCGCAGGACCCTACGAGCAGTACTTC.

This clonotype was detected only a few times. This chain uses TRBV12-3 or TRBV12-4 with TRBJ2-1, with 9 nucleotides matching TRBD2. V lost 3 bases and J lost 8; bases outside the gene matches: 8. The CDR3 runs to 15 residues. The CDR3 nucleotides are TGTGCCAGCAGTTTGATCGGCGGGGGGGTACATGAGCAGTTCTTC. This codes for CASSLIGGGVHEQFF.

This clonotype was seen a handful of times. This chain links TRBV29-1 with TRBJ1-2, with D hard to call. CDR1 and CDR2 from the germline V gene are SQVTM and ANQGSEA. V was pared by 4 bases and J by 2 bases, with 14 bases between. The CDR3 runs 14 residues. CDR3 loop: CSVATRTGNYGYTF. The CDR3 DNA reads TGCAGCGTTGCCACGAGGACGGGAAACTATGGCTACACCTTC.

This chain joins TRBV24-1 and TRBJ2-1; 10 bases align to TRBD2. V lost 3 bases and J lost 0; bases outside the gene matches: 1. The germline V gene has CDR1 KGHDR and CDR2 SFDVKD. The CDR3 runs 16 residues. The CDR3 protein is CATSDASGGSYNEQFF. The CDR3 DNA follows: TGTGCCACCAGTGATGCTAGCGGGGGCTCCTACAATGAGCAGTTCTTC.

A few counts support this clonotype. The chain has TRBV9 and TRBJ2-3; the D is unclear. Germline loops: CDR1 SGDLS, CDR2 YYNGEE. V lost 2 bases and J 0 bases, leaving 10 bases between the germline ends. The CDR3 contains 15 residues. The CDR3 protein is CASSVRPRSTDTQYF. CDR3 bases: TGTGCCAGCAGCGTCCGACCCAGGAGCACAGATACGCAGTATTTT.

The chain couples TRBV7-6 to TRBJ2-6, with TRBD2 matching over 9 bases. CDR3 length equals 21 residues. CDR1 SGHVS and CDR2 FNYEAQ come from the germline V gene. V was clipped by 0 bases and J by 1 base; unmatched bases: 13. The CDR3 DNA reads TGTGCCAGCAGCTTAGCAGGCGGGGGGGCCGACGATGATTCTGGGGCCAACGTCCTGACTTTC. Protein product: CASSLAGGGADDDSGANVLTF.

This clonotype appeared a few times. The chain joins TRBV18 to TRBJ2-3; D is uncertain. The CDR3 sequence is 13 residues long. Trimming cost V 0 bases and J 4 bases, with 5 bases left between them. In germline, CDR1 is KGHSH, CDR2 LQKENI. The CDR3 region is CASSPPMADTQYF. CDR3 nucleotide sequence: TGTGCCAGCTCACCACCGATGGCAGATACGCAGTATTTT.

J is TRBJ2-5 and V is TRBV7-3, with TRBD2 matching over 11 bases. After removal of 3 bases from V and 5 bases from J, the junction contained 5 bases not matched to a gene. Germline V lookup: CDR1 SGHTA, CDR2 FQGTGA. The CDR3 totals 15 residues. The CDR3 DNA follows: TGTGCCAGCAGCTTCGGGACTAGCGGCCCGGAGACCCAGTACTTC. Translation gives CASSFGTSGPETQYF.

This clonotype qualifies as medium-sized. The genes are TRBV7-3 and TRBJ2-3; D remains unclear. From germline, CDR1 is SGHTA and CDR2 FQGTGA. The V end lost 4 bases, the J end lost 0 bases, and 11 bases lay between the germline ends. There are 15 residues in the CDR3. The CDR3 region has the DNA TGTGCCAGCAGCTCATTAGCAAGGAGCACAGATACGCAGTATTTT. This encodes CASSSLARSTDTQYF.

This clonotype showed up just a few times. V is TRBV5-4 and J is TRBJ2-5; 9 bases are a match to TRBD2. V was clipped by 4 bases and J by 3 bases; unmatched bases: 7. The germline CDR1 and CDR2 sequences are SGHNT and YYREEE (reference sequence). The CDR3 contains 15 residues. CDR3 residues: CASSLRSSGKETQYF. CDR3 DNA sequence: TGTGCCAGCAGCCTCCGGTCTAGCGGGAAAGAGACCCAGTACTTC.

The V gene is TRBV10-3, the J gene TRBJ2-1; either TRBD1 or TRBD2 may supply D (7 bases each). This CDR3 spans 15 amino acids. CDR1 and CDR2 from the germline V gene are ENHRY and SYGVKD. Trimming took off 4 bases at V and 2 bases at J, with 12 bases between the two ends. The CDR3, as DNA: TGTGCCATCAGTGGGGGGGGACAGCCCTACAATGAGCAGTTCTTC. It is translated as CAISGGGQPYNEQFF.

This clonotype was seen a few times. The genes are TRBV7-6 and TRBJ2-5; D may correspond to TRBD1 or TRBD2 (6 bases each). Germline CDR1 and CDR2: SGHVS and FNYEAQ. With 5 bases removed from V and 5 bases from J, the gap between germline ends came to 15 bases. CDR3 size: 14 residues. The CDR3 DNA follows: TGTGCCAGCAGCCAAGTGGGGGGCCGGGAGACCCAGTACTTC. Its translation: CASSQVGGRETQYF.

This chain uses TRBV6-5 with TRBJ2-2; D unresolved. This CDR3 comprises 14 residues. The V and J ends lost 8 bases and 3 bases respectively, with 13 bases between them. CDR1 and CDR2 from the germline V gene are MNHEY and SVGAGI. CDR3 sequence (DNA): TGTGCCAGCGGGTGGCAGAGATACACCGGGGAGCTGTTTTTT. Translation: CASGWQRYTGELFF.

V is TRBV6-1 and J is TRBJ1-1; 7 bases are shared with TRBD1. The CDR3 loop spans 14 amino acids. Germline values: CDR1 MNHNS, CDR2 SASEGT. With V trimmed by 4 bases and J by 1 base, 3 bases remained unmatched. The CDR3 here is CASSGTGPNTEAFF. DNA of the CDR3: TGTGCCAGCAGTGGGACAGGCCCGAACACTGAAGCTTTCTTT.

The chain has TRBV24-1 and TRBJ1-1; 7 nucleotides line up with TRBD1. V was pared by 5 bases and J by 4 bases, with 6 bases of the junction left unmatched. Germline loops: CDR1 KGHDR, CDR2 SFDVKD. CDR3 size: 14 residues. CDR3 sequence reads: CATSGGGRSTEAFF. CDR3 coding DNA: TGTGCCACCAGTGGAGGGGGCAGGAGCACTGAAGCTTTCTTT.

There are a few counts of this clonotype. The chain uses TRBV6-6 and TRBJ2-7, with D perhaps given as TRBD1 or TRBD2 (5 bases each). Per the germline V gene, CDR1 is MNHNY and CDR2 is SVGAGI (reference sequence). V lost 5 bases, J lost 2 bases, and 16 bases lay in between. This CDR3 comprises 15 residues. The CDR3 region is CASSPGGGGTYEQYF. The CDR3 bases are TGTGCCAGCAGTCCTGGTGGGGGTGGGACCTACGAGCAGTACTTC.

This clonotype was detected a few times. The chain couples TRBV5-5 to TRBJ2-3; 8 positions agree with TRBD2. The germline gives CDR1 SGHKS, CDR2 YYEKEE (reference sequence). Losses at the gene ends were 3 bases for V and 5 bases for J; bases not matched to a gene: 8. The CDR3 totals 15 residues. The CDR3 here is CASSWTGGPGDTQYF. CDR3 DNA: TGTGCCAGCAGCTGGACGGGGGGGCCGGGAGATACGCAGTATTTT.

This clonotype has ten or more counts. The chain couples TRBV20-1 to TRBJ1-1; D not resolved. V dropped 3 bases and J dropped 4 bases, with 12 bases sitting between them. From germline, CDR1 is DFQATT and CDR2 SNEGSKA (reference sequence). This CDR3 region has 13 residues. Written as DNA, the CDR3 is TGCAGTGCTAGCTCGGGTTCCCCCACTGAAGCTTTCTTT. Its translation: CSASSGSPTEAFF.

The V and J genes are TRBV6-5 and TRBJ2-4; 14 bases map to TRBD2. J gave up 7 bases and V 0 bases, and 8 bases lay outside the gene matches. The CDR3 contains 18 residues. The germline gives CDR1 MNHEY, CDR2 SVGAGI. CDR3 DNA: TGTGCCAGCAGTTACTCGAAGGGACTAGCGGGGGCGGGGAACATTCAGTACTTC. Its translation is CASSYSKGLAGAGNIQYF.

V and J are TRBV7-6 and TRBJ2-3, with D unclear. Trimming pared 3 bases from V and 1 base from J, leaving 8 bases between. This CDR3 is built from 14 residues. Germline lookup yields CDR1 SGHVS and CDR2 FNYEAQ. CDR3 protein: CASSFTLRTDTQYF. The CDR3, as DNA: TGTGCCAGCAGCTTTACACTCCGCACAGATACGCAGTATTTT.